These T cell receptor beta chains were read from a single sample in a study of response to subunit inactivated influenza vaccine. TCRdb used MiXCR to reprocess the RT-PCR reads, holding one entry per CDR3 protein. Of over 750,000 distinct CDR3 sequences in the sample, about 20% are singletons; the top ten hold about a tenth. The sample here was PBMCs from blood, taken 4 to 6 days after vaccination. The origin of the receptors is a man aged 45-65 years who received an inactivated influenza vaccine. The CDR3 runs from the conserved cysteine through the conserved F or W. D genes are given only for firm matches. For some rows the clone size is stated as once, few or many, or as a class when expanded; others skip it.

d_call	j_call	clone_size	v_call	cdr3_nt	cdr3_aa
NA	TRBJ2-1	few	TRBV2	TGTGCCAGCAGCACTCGGAACAATGAGCAGTTCTTC	CASSTRNNEQFF
TRBD1	TRBJ2-3	few	TRBV10-3	TGTGCCATAAAACAGGGGGCCGAAGATACGCAGTATTTT	CAIKQGAEDTQYF
TRBD2	TRBJ2-1	NA	TRBV30	TGTGCCTGGAGTAGGCTAGCGGGAGGTTATGAGCAGTTCTTC	CAWSRLAGGYEQFF
NA	TRBJ2-5	NA	TRBV6-1	TGTGCCAGCAGCCTGGGGGGGCCTCATGAGACCCAGTACTTC	CASSLGGPHETQYF
NA	TRBJ1-3	NA	TRBV6-5	TGTGCCAGCAGTTACTCTGCTGGGGTTTCTGGAAACACCATATATTTT	CASSYSAGVSGNTIYF
TRBD1	TRBJ1-1	few	TRBV20-1	TGCAGTGCCAAGGGACAGGCGAACACTGAAGCTTTCTTT	CSAKGQANTEAFF
TRBD2	TRBJ2-2	few	TRBV24-1	TGTGCCACCAGTGACCCTCCGGGGGGTACCGGGAACACCGGGGAGCTGTTTTTT	CATSDPPGGTGNTGELFF
NA	TRBJ2-3	few	TRBV20-1	TGCAGTGCAACCGGGACGTATTCTAGCACAGATACGCAGTATTTT	CSATGTYSSTDTQYF
NA	TRBJ1-2	NA	TRBV6-6	TGTGCCAGCAGTTACGGGGACACCTATGGCTACACCTTC	CASSYGDTYGYTF
NA	TRBJ2-7	few	TRBV29-1	TGCAGCGTTACGCTGTCGTACGAGCAGTACTTC	CSVTLSYEQYF
TRBD2	TRBJ2-5	NA	TRBV29-1	TGCAGCGTTTGGCTAGCGGGAGGGCGCGAGACCCAGTACTTC	CSVWLAGGRETQYF
NA	TRBJ2-7	NA	TRBV20-1	TGCAGTGCTAGAGGCCCCGCCGGCGAGCAGTACTTC	CSARGPAGEQYF
TRBD1	TRBJ2-7	NA	TRBV7-2	TGTGCCAGCAGGCCCGGGACAGGGTTCTACGAGCAGTACTTC	CASRPGTGFYEQYF
NA	TRBJ2-1	few	TRBV24-1	TGTGCCACCAGTGACCCAGGCCCCAGGGGCAATGAGCAGTTCTTC	CATSDPGPRGNEQFF
NA	TRBJ2-3	NA	TRBV6-2/TRBV6-3	TGTGCCAGCAGCCCCGGACTCTTCAGCACAGATACGCAGTATTTT	CASSPGLFSTDTQYF